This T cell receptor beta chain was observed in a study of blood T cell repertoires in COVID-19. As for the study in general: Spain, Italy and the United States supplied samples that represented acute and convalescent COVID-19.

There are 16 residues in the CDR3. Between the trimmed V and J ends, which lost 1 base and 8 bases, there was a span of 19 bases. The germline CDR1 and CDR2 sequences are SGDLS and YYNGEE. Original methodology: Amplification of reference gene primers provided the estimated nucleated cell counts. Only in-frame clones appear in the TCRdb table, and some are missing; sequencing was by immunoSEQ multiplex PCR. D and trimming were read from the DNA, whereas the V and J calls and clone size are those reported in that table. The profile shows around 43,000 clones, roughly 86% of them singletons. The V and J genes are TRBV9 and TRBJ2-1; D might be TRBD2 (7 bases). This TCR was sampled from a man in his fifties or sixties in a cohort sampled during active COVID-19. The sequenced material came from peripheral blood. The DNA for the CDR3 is TGTGCCAGCAGCGTAAGGGGGGGCCCCCCTTTCGATGAGCAGTTCTTC. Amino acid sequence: CASSVRGGPPFDEQFF.